The sequence of this TCR beta chain was determined in a study of vaccination and CD4 T cells after COVID-19. Study context: The makeup of the convalescents was six males and four females, two of them Hispanic. Overall study results and limits: Researchers looked at relatively few convalescent patients and had no early post-infection timepoints.

Treatment denoted: approximately 9-day PBMC culture with coronavirus spike peptide pools or control peptides (ViraFEST assay). The Oncomine TCR Beta short-read assay sequenced DNA from cultured CD4+ T cells. TCRdb called the PCR reads again in MiXCR, with one record for every CDR3 protein. The data hold some 7,700 distinct CDR3 sequences, with 45% to 55% observed a single time. A word on this clonotype: The antigen is unknown.

The material sequenced was CD4+ T cells from blood, cultured in vitro. The receptor's source is a human donor who had recovered from COVID-19.

Written as DNA, the CDR3 is TGTGCCAGCAGTTTGCGGCAGGGACTTTACGAGCAGTACTTC. It encodes CASSLRQGLYEQYF. The chain carries TRBV27 and TRBJ2-7; TRBD2 is a possible D gene (6 bases). Germline CDR1 is MNHEY and CDR2 is SMNVEV (reference sequence). V was cut by 3 bases and J by 4 bases, with 13 bases left in between. This CDR3 spans 14 amino acids.